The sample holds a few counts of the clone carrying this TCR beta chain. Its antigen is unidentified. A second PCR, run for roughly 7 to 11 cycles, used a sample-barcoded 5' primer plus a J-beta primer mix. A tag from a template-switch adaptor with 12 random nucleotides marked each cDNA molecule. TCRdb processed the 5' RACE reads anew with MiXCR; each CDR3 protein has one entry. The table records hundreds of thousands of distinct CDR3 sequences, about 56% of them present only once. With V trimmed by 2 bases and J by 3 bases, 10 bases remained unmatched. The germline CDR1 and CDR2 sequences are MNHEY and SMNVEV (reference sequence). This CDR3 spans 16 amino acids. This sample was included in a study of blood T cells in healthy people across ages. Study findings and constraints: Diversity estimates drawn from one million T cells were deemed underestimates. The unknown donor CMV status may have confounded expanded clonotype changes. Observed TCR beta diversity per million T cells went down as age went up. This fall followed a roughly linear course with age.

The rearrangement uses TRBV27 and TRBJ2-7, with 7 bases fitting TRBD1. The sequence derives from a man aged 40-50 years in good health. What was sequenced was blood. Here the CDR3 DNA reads TGTGCCAGCAGTTTAAAGACAGGGCCGGTTTTCTACGAGCAGTACTTC. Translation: CASSLKTGPVFYEQYF.